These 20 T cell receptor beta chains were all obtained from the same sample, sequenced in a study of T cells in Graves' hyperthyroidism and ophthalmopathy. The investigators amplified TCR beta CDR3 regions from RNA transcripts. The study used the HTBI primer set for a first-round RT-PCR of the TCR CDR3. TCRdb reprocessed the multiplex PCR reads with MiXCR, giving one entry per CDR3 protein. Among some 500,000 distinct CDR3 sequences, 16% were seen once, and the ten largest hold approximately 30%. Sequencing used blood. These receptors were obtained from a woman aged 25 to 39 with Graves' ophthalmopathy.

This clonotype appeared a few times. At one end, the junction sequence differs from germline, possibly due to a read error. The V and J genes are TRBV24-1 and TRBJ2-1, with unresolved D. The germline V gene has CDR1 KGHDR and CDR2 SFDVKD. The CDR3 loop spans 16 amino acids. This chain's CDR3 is CATSPRDTSFGNEPFF. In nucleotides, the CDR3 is TGTGCCACCAGTCCCCGCGACACCTCGTTTGGCAATGAGCCGTTCTTC.

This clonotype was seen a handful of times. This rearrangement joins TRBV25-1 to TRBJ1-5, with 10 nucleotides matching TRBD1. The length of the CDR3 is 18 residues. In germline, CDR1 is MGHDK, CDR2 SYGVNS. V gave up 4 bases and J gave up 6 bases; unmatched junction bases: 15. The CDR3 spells CASSGRQKDRGPGQPQHF. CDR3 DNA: TGTGCCAGCAGTGGACGTCAAAAAGACAGGGGGCCTGGTCAGCCCCAGCATTTT.

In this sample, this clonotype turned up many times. This CDR3 is CASSFLVDSPLHF. The CDR3 DNA is TGTGCCAGCAGCTTCCTAGTGGATTCACCCCTCCACTTT. This chain uses TRBV7-3 with TRBJ1-6; D gene unclear. The germline gives CDR1 SGHTA, CDR2 FQGTGA. This CDR3 has 13 amino acids. V was pared by 3 bases and J by 8 bases, with 8 bases between. The entire variable domain, with the rest obtained from reference TRBV7-3 and TRBJ1-6, is as follows: GAGVSQTPSNKVTEKGKYVELRCDPISGHTALYWYRQSLGQGPEFLIYFQGTGAADDSGLPNDRFFAVRPEGSVSTLKIQRTERGDSAVYLCASSFLVDSPLHFGNGTRLTVT.

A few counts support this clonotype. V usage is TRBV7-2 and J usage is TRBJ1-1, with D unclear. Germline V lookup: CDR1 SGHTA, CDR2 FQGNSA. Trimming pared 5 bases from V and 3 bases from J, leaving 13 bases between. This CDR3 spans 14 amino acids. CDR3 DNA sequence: TGTGCCAGCAGCCCTGCCAGGTTGGACACTGAAGCTTTCTTT. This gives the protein CASSPARLDTEAFF.

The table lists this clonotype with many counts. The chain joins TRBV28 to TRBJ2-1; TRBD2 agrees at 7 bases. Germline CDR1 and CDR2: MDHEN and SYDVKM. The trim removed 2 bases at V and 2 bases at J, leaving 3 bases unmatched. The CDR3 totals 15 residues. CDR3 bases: TGTGCCAGCAGTTTAGTACTAGCGACCTACAATGAGCAGTTCTTC. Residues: CASSLVLATYNEQFF.

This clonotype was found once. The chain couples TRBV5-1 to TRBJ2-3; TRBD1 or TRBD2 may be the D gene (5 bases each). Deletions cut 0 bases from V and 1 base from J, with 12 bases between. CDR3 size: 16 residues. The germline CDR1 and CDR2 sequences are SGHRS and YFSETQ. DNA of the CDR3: TGCGCCAGCAGCTTGGCCGGGGCAGGAGGCACAGATACGCAGTATTTT. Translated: CASSLAGAGGTDTQYF. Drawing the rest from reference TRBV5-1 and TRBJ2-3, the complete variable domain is KAGVTQTPRYLIKTRGQQVTLSCSPISGHRSVSWYQQTPGQGLQFLFEYFSETQRNKGNFPGRFSGRQFSNSRSEMNVSTLELGDSALYLCASSLAGAGGTDTQYFGPGTRLTVL.

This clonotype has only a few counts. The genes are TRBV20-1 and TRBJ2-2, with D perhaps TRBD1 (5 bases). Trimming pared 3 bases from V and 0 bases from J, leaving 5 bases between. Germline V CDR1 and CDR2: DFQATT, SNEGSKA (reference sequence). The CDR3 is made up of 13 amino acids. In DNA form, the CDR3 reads TGCAGTGCTAGCAGGGCGAACACCGGGGAGCTGTTTTTT. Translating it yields CSASRANTGELFF.

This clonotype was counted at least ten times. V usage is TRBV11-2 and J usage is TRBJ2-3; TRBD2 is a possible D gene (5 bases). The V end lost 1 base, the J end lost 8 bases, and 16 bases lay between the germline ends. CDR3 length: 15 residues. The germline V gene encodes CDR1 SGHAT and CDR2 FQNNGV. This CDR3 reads CASSLVEGSYGTQYF. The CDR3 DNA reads TGTGCCAGCAGCTTAGTTGAGGGTTCGTATGGTACGCAGTATTTT.

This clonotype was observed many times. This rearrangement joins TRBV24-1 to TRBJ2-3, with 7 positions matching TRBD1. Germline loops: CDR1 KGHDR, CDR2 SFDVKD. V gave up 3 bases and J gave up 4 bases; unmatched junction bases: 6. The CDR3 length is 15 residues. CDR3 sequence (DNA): TGTGCCACCAGTGATCAACGACAGGGCCCAGATACGCAGTATTTT. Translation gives CATSDQRQGPDTQYF.

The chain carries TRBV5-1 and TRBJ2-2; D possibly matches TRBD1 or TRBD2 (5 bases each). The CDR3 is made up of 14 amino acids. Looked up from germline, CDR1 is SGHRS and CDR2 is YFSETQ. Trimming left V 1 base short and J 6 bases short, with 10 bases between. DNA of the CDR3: TGCGCCAGCAGCTTGCAGGGAGTGGCCGGGGAGCTGTTTTTT. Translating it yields CASSLQGVAGELFF.

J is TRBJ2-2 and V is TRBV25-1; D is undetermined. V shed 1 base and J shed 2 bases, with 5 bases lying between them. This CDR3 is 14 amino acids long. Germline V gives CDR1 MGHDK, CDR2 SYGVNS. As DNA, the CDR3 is TGTGCCAGCAGTGAATTTCGAAACACCGGGGAGCTGTTTTTT. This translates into CASSEFRNTGELFF.

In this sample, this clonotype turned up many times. CDR3 sequence (DNA): TGTGCTAGTGGTTGGGAGGGCGCGAACACCGGGGAGCTGTTTTTT. This encodes CASGWEGANTGELFF. V is TRBV12-5 and J is TRBJ2-2, with 7 bases aligning to TRBD2. The germline V gene encodes CDR1 LGHNT and CDR2 FRNRAP. The CDR3 spans 15 residues. J gave up 0 bases and V 4 bases, and 2 bases lay outside the gene matches.

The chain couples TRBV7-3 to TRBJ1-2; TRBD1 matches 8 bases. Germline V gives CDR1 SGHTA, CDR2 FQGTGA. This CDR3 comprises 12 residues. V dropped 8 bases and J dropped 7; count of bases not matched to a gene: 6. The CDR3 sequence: CASSDRGGGYTF. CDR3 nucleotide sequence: TGTGCCAGCTCTGACAGGGGAGGTGGCTACACCTTC.

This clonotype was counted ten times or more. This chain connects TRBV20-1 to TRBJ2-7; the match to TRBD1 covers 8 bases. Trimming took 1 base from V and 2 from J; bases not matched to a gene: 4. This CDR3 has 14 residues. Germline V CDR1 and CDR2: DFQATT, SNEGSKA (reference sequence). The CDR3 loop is CSARVETGAYEQYF. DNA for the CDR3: TGCAGTGCTAGAGTAGAGACAGGGGCCTACGAGCAGTACTTC.

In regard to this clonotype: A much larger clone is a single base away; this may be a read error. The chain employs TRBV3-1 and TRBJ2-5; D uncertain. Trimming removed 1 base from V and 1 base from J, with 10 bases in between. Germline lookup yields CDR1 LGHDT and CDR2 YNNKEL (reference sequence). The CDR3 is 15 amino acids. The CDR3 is CASSQAHRFQETQYF. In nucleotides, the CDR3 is TGTGCCAGCAGCCAAGCCCACCGATTCCAAGAGACCCAGTACTTC.

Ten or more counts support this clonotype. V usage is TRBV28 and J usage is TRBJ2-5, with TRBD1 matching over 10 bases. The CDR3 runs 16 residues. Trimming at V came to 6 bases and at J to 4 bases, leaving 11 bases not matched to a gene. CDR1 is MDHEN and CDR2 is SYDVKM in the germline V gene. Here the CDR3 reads CASRPWTGGIIETQYF. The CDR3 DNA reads TGTGCCAGCAGACCTTGGACAGGGGGTATTATAGAGACCCAGTACTTC.

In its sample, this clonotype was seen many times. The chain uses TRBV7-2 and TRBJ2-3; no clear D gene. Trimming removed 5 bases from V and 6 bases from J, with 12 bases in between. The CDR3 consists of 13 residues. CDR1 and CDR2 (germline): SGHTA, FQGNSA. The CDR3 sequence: CASSNDLGDTQYF. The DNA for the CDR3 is TGTGCCAGCAGCAACGACCTAGGGGATACGCAGTATTTT.

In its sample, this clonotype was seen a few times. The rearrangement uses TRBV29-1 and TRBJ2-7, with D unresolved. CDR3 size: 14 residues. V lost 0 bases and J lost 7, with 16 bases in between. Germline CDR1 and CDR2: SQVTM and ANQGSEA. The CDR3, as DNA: TGCAGCGTTGAAGACCCTCACCTGCCTTTTGAGCAGTACTTC. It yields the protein CSVEDPHLPFEQYF.

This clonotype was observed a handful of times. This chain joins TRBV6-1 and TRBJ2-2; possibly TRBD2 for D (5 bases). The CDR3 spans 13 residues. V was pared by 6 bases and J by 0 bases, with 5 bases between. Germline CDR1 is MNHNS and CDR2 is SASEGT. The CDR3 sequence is CASRLANTGELFF. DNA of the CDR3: TGTGCCAGCAGACTAGCGAACACCGGGGAGCTGTTTTTT.

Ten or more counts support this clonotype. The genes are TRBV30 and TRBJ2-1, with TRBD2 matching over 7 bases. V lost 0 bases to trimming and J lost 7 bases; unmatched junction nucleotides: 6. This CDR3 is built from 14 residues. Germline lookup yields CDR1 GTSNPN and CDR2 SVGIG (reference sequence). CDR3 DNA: TGTGCCTGGAGTGTACACAGCGGGGTGAATGAGCAGTTCTTC. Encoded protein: CAWSVHSGVNEQFF.